A single sample gave rise to the 14 T cell receptor beta chains below, sequenced in a study of cytomegalovirus exposure and HLA in healthy donors. Primers: 60 Vbeta forward and 13 Jbeta reverse. TCRdb keeps only in-frame clones here, not all; method: immunoSEQ multiplex PCR. This table has approximately 190,000 clones, 10% to 15% appearing once. The sample consisted of PBMCs. The receptors were sampled from a middle-aged man in good health and CMV-seropositive.

The CDR3, as DNA: TGTGCCAGCAGCCCCCGAGGGGGGGGCCGCACAGATACGCAGTATTTT. This translates into CASSPRGGGRTDTQYF. This chain uses TRBV2 with TRBJ2-3; D perhaps matches TRBD2 (7 bases). This CDR3 contains 16 residues. Per the germline V gene, CDR1 is SNHLY and CDR2 is FYNNEI. Deletions cut 6 bases from V and 1 base from J, with 17 bases between.

This clone has a handful of counts. This chain uses TRBV4-2 with TRBJ2-2, with TRBD2 matching over 9 bases. The CDR3 sequence is 23 residues long. V lost 0 bases, J lost 5 bases, and 25 bases stayed unmatched. Germline V gene sequence: CDR1 LGHNA, CDR2 YNFKEQ. The chain's CDR3 is CASSQEGPGRGGLISTLTGELFF. The CDR3 nucleotides are TGTGCCAGCAGCCAAGAGGGGCCAGGGCGGGGGGGGCTAATCTCAACCTTAACCGGGGAGCTGTTTTTT.

This chain connects TRBV7-2 to TRBJ2-3; 10 bases fit TRBD1. CDR1 is SGHTA, CDR2 FQGNSA, per germline. J gave up 3 bases and V 1 base, and 1 base lay outside the gene matches. The CDR3 runs to 15 residues. CDR3 sequence: CASSLGQGATDTQYF. The CDR3 nucleotides are TGTGCCAGCAGCTTAGGACAGGGGGCAACAGATACGCAGTATTTT.

This clone was seen a handful of times. This sequence joins TRBV27 and TRBJ1-2; no reliable D call. Between the trimmed V and J ends, which lost 3 bases and 3 bases, there was a span of 11 bases. Germline V lookup: CDR1 MNHEY, CDR2 SMNVEV (reference sequence). The CDR3 consists of 14 residues. Written as DNA, the CDR3 is TGTGCCAGCAGTTTCTCCTACGGGGACTATGGCTACACCTTC. This translates into CASSFSYGDYGYTF.

This clone was found a few times. This sequence joins TRBV5-4 and TRBJ2-3; 9 bases match TRBD2. The CDR3 consists of 17 residues. Per the germline V gene, CDR1 is SGHNT and CDR2 is YYREEE (reference sequence). Trimming cost V 0 bases and J 1 base; bases outside gene matches: 6. The CDR3 bases are TGTGCCAGCAGCTTGGAGACGCTAGCGGGGCGCACAGATACGCAGTATTTT. Translating it yields CASSLETLAGRTDTQYF.

The rearrangement uses TRBV27 and TRBJ1-2; 8 nucleotides align to TRBD1. Per the germline V gene, CDR1 is MNHEY and CDR2 is SMNVEV (reference sequence). Trimming removed 5 bases from V and 8 bases from J; junction bases left unmatched: 7. The length of the CDR3 is 13 residues. The CDR3 here is CASSRDRTRGYTF. CDR3 in DNA: TGTGCCAGCAGTAGGGACAGGACTAGGGGCTACACCTTC.

This clone was observed a handful of times. The rearrangement joins TRBV4-3 to TRBJ1-2, with unresolved D. This CDR3 region has 15 residues. The germline V gene has CDR1 LGHNA and CDR2 YSLEER. The V gene lost 1 base and the J gene lost 3 bases, with 12 bases spanning the gap. The CDR3 is CASSQAGLRDYGYTF. CDR3 nucleotide sequence: TGCGCCAGCAGCCAAGCTGGACTTAGGGACTATGGCTACACCTTC.

The sample holds a few counts of this clone. This chain connects TRBV4-3 to TRBJ2-6; perhaps TRBD1 as D (5 bases). The V gene lost 1 base and the J gene lost 0 bases, with 10 bases spanning the gap. The CDR3 spans 17 residues. The germline gives CDR1 LGHNA, CDR2 YSLEER. CDR3 bases: TGCGCCAGCAGCCAAGGGGCAGGGCCCTCTGGGGCCAACGTCCTGACTTTC. It codes for CASSQGAGPSGANVLTF.

This rearrangement joins TRBV18 to TRBJ2-5, with 8 bases identical to TRBD2. This CDR3 contains 15 residues. Trimming removed 3 bases from V and 2 bases from J; junction bases left unmatched: 5. CDR1 is KGHSH and CDR2 is LQKENI in the germline V gene. Written as DNA, the CDR3 is TGTGCCAGCTCACCCCGAGCGGGGGAGCAAGAGACCCAGTACTTC. This translates into CASSPRAGEQETQYF. Combining the CDR3 with reference TRBV18 and TRBJ2-5 gives the whole variable domain NAGVMQNPRHLVRRRGQEARLRCSPMKGHSHVYWYRQLPEEGLKFMVYLQKENIIDESGMPKERFSAEFPKEGPSILRIQQVVRGDSAAYFCASSPRAGEQETQYFGPGTRLLVL.

The chain joins TRBV7-2 to TRBJ1-1; TRBD1 matches at 8 bases. The trim removed 5 bases at V and 4 bases at J, leaving 9 bases unmatched. The CDR3 is made up of 15 amino acids. Germline CDR1 is SGHTA and CDR2 is FQGNSA. CDR3 region: CASSPSGQGATEAFF. The CDR3 coding sequence is TGTGCCAGCAGCCCAAGCGGACAGGGCGCCACTGAAGCTTTCTTT.

This rearrangement joins TRBV4-1 to TRBJ2-1; possibly TRBD2 for D (6 bases). This CDR3 is built from 14 residues. The V end lost 1 base, the J end lost 7 bases, and 11 bases lay between the germline ends. Germline CDR1 is MGHRA and CDR2 is YSYEKL. The chain's CDR3 is CASSQGVAENEQFF. CDR3 nucleotides: TGCGCCAGCAGCCAAGGGGTAGCGGAGAATGAGCAGTTCTTC.

This CDR3 reads CASSVGQGPYGYTF. The CDR3 DNA sequence: TGTGCCAGCAGCGTGGGACAGGGCCCCTATGGCTACACCTTC. V gene TRBV9 combines with J gene TRBJ1-2, with 9 bases identical to TRBD1. Germline values: CDR1 SGDLS, CDR2 YYNGEE. This CDR3 contains 14 residues. With 2 bases clipped from V and 4 bases from J, the junction kept 3 bases outside the gene matches.

J is TRBJ1-1 and V is TRBV5-4, with a weak D call TRBD1 (5 bases). Trimming left V 4 bases short and J 4 bases short, with 17 bases between. The CDR3 consists of 15 residues. The germline V gene encodes CDR1 SGHNT and CDR2 YYREEE (reference sequence). CDR3 region: CASSGRDFGSTEAFF. The CDR3 DNA reads TGTGCCAGCAGCGGCCGGGACTTTGGTTCCACTGAAGCTTTCTTT.

This chain's CDR3 is CASSEGGAGKGKTQYF. DNA of the CDR3: TGTGCCAGCAGTGAAGGGGGAGCGGGGAAAGGGAAGACCCAGTACTTC. This chain uses TRBV2 with TRBJ2-5, with 7 bases identical to TRBD2. This CDR3 is 16 amino acids long. Trimming took 1 base from V and 6 from J; bases not matched to a gene: 11. Germline V gives CDR1 SNHLY, CDR2 FYNNEI.